This note documents a single TCR beta chain sequence. Investigators took about 9.4 milliliters of peripheral blood from every donor. Per sample, at least 5 micrograms of total RNA were extracted. Together with a sample-barcoded 5' primer, a J-beta primer mix was included in a second PCR lasting about 7 to 11 cycles. TCRdb independently ran MiXCR on the 5' RACE reads; one entry per CDR3 protein. The sample holds 950,000 to 1,200,000 distinct CDR3 sequences, roughly two fifths seen once. The record originates from a study of blood T cells in healthy people across ages. Trimming took 6 bases from V and 2 from J; bases not matched to a gene: 12. The CDR3 is 18 residues long. The V gene's germline CDR1 is SGDLS and CDR2 YYNGEE.

Sequenced: blood. This chain links TRBV9 with TRBJ2-2; 11 bases line up with TRBD2. The receptor comes from a man younger than 30 in good health. Written as DNA, the CDR3 is TGTGCCAGCACCCTGGGGCTAGCGGGGGGCCCAAACACCGGGGAGCTGTTTTTT. Its protein is CASTLGLAGGPNTGELFF.